The clone carrying this TCR beta chain was detected only a few times. This specimen comes from a study of blood T cell repertoires in COVID-19. Study background: From the United States, Italy and Spain came samples of acute and convalescent COVID-19. Nucleic acid was either cDNA or gDNA, and it came from T cells, B-cell-depleted T cells, or PBMCs.

Data came from immunoSEQ multiplex PCR; TCRdb stores just in-frame clones and leaves some out. In the table there are around 70,000 clones, roughly 79% of which are singletons. The CDR3 totals 14 residues. V was trimmed by 4 bases and J by 0 bases, leaving 10 bases between them. Germline lookup yields CDR1 LGHDT and CDR2 YNNKEL (reference sequence). This rearrangement joins TRBV3-1 (or the pseudogene TRBV3-2) to TRBJ2-7, with D perhaps matching TRBD2 (5 bases). The sample comprised peripheral blood. This receptor was identified in a man in his 70s with acute or convalescent COVID-19. Written as DNA, the CDR3 is TGTGCCAGCAGCCCGGGATTATACTCCTACGAGCAGTACTTC. Amino acids: CASSPGLYSYEQYF.